The 13 T cell receptor beta chains below all came from one sample that was sequenced in a study of OX40 agonist ivuxolimab in advanced cancers. Here immunoSEQ multiplex PCR was the method, and the copy in TCRdb shows in-frame clones only, minus some. This sample has 39,000 or so clones; around nine tenths occur once, and the top ten carry approximately 35%. The specimen was CD4+ or CD8+ T cells sorted from blood, collected in a trial of the OX40 agonist ivuxolimab. These receptors all come from an adult with an advanced solid tumor such as melanoma, head and neck, liver or kidney cancer.

The rearrangement links TRBV30 to TRBJ2-7, with no clear D. Germline CDR1 and CDR2: GTSNPN and SVGIG (reference sequence). The V end lost 2 bases, the J end lost 3 bases, and 11 bases lay between the germline ends. The CDR3 runs 13 residues. For the CDR3, the DNA is TGTGCCTGGAGTAGCCAGACCCTCTACGAGCAGTACTTC. Translation gives CAWSSQTLYEQYF.

This clone was recorded once. V gene TRBV7-9 combines with J gene TRBJ2-5; no clear D. The end of the DNA fits TRBJ2-7 better, so the J call may be wrong. This CDR3 is 14 amino acids long. Germline V gene sequence: CDR1 SEHNR, CDR2 FQNEAQ (reference sequence). Here the CDR3 reads CASSPAGHSYEQYF. CDR3 bases: TGTGCCAGCAGCCCAGCCGGGCATTCCTACGAGCAGTACTTC.

The chain combines TRBV6-5 with TRBJ2-7; tentatively, D is TRBD1 (5 bases). Germline lookup yields CDR1 MNHEY and CDR2 SVGAGI. The CDR3 is made up of 13 amino acids. Trimming took off 4 bases at V and 10 bases at J, with 17 bases between the two ends. The CDR3 protein is CASSSPGRLDQYF. CDR3 nucleotides: TGTGCCAGCAGTTCTCCAGGGCGTCTTGATCAGTACTTC.

This clone was counted between two and nine times. This sequence joins TRBV13 and TRBJ2-3, with D uncertain. CDR1 is PRHDT, CDR2 FYEKMQ, per germline (reference sequence). The CDR3 runs 12 residues. Trimming left V 2 bases short and J 5 bases short, with 5 bases between. CDR3 region: CASSLRLDTQYF. CDR3 bases: TGTGCCAGCAGCTTACGACTAGATACGCAGTATTTT.

This CDR3 reads CSVEGGESHTDTQYF. The CDR3 nucleotides read TGCAGCGTTGAGGGGGGGGAGAGCCACACAGATACGCAGTATTTT. The rearrangement joins TRBV29-1 to TRBJ2-3, with 7 bases identical to TRBD2. The CDR3 sequence is 15 residues long. Germline CDR1 and CDR2: SQVTM and ANQGSEA. V shed 3 bases, J shed 2 bases, and the junction held 8 bases outside the gene matches.

The chain couples TRBV7-2 to TRBJ2-5; D not resolved. V was cut by 3 bases and J by 1 base, with 0 bases left in between. Germline values: CDR1 SGHTA, CDR2 FQGNSA. This CDR3 has 11 amino acids. The CDR3 is CASSFQETQYF. The CDR3 DNA reads as TGTGCCAGCAGCTTCCAAGAGACCCAGTACTTC.

The chain employs TRBV7-3 and TRBJ2-3; 8 positions match TRBD1. Germline V gene data show CDR1 as SGHTA and CDR2 as FQGTGA. The CDR3 covers 13 residues. Trimming removed 5 bases from V and 4 bases from J; junction bases left unmatched: 2. CDR3 bases: TGTGCCAGCAGCCCGACAGGGGCAGATACGCAGTATTTT. This gives the protein CASSPTGADTQYF.

V and J are TRBV6-5 and TRBJ2-7; D is possibly TRBD2 (5 bases). V lost 6 bases, J lost 4 bases, and 16 bases lay in between. The CDR3 is 14 amino acids. The germline gives CDR1 MNHEY, CDR2 SVGAGI. The CDR3 bases are TGTGCCAGCAGACGCGGGCCGGACGGATACGAGCAGTACTTC. Residues: CASRRGPDGYEQYF.

The V gene is TRBV4-1, the J gene TRBJ2-1; the D call may be TRBD1 or TRBD2 (5 bases each). Per germline, CDR1 MGHRA and CDR2 YSYEKL. The ends were cut back, 0 bases at V and 8 bases at J, with 5 bases in the middle. CDR3 size: 12 residues. In DNA form, the CDR3 reads TGCGCCAGCAGCCAAGAGGGACATGAGCAGTTCTTC. This gives the protein CASSQEGHEQFF.

The rearrangement joins TRBV5-1 to TRBJ2-7, with a weak D call TRBD1 (6 bases). From germline, CDR1 is SGHRS and CDR2 YFSETQ. CDR3 size: 14 residues. V was trimmed by 0 bases and J by 3 bases, leaving 10 bases between them. The CDR3 DNA reads TGCGCCAGCAGCTTGGAGGACAGCCTCTACGAGCAGTACTTC. Residues: CASSLEDSLYEQYF. The full variable domain, in which reference TRBV5-1 and TRBJ2-7 provide the parts outside the CDR3, is KAGVTQTPRYLIKTRGQQVTLSCSPISGHRSVSWYQQTPGQGLQFLFEYFSETQRNKGNFPGRFSGRQFSNSRSEMNVSTLELGDSALYLCASSLEDSLYEQYFGPGTRLTVT.

Only one count was recorded for this clone. This chain connects TRBV18 to TRBJ2-2; perhaps TRBD2 as D (5 bases). Germline-derived CDR1 and CDR2 are KGHSH and LQKENI. V shed 2 bases and J shed 0 bases, with 13 bases lying between them. This CDR3 is built from 17 residues. The CDR3 loop reads CASSPIRGEANTGELFF. DNA of the CDR3: TGTGCCAGCTCACCAATTCGGGGAGAAGCGAACACCGGGGAGCTGTTTTTT.

This chain joins TRBV14 and TRBJ1-1, with unresolved D. Deletions cut 3 bases from V and 0 bases from J, with 11 bases between. This CDR3 has 15 amino acids. Germline CDR1 reads SGHDN; CDR2 reads FVKESK. The CDR3 coding sequence is TGTGCCAGCAGCCAGTTCACAACAATGAACACTGAAGCTTTCTTT. Amino acids: CASSQFTTMNTEAFF.

In DNA form, the CDR3 reads TGTGCCAGCAGCTTAGTAGGGCTAGCGGGAGAGACCCAGTACTTC. Protein sequence: CASSLVGLAGETQYF. This chain links TRBV11-3 with TRBJ2-5; TRBD2 agrees at 8 bases. The V segment lost 1 base and the J segment 4 bases; nucleotides outside the gene matches: 5. This CDR3 has 15 residues. Germline CDR1 is SGHNT and CDR2 is YENEEA.